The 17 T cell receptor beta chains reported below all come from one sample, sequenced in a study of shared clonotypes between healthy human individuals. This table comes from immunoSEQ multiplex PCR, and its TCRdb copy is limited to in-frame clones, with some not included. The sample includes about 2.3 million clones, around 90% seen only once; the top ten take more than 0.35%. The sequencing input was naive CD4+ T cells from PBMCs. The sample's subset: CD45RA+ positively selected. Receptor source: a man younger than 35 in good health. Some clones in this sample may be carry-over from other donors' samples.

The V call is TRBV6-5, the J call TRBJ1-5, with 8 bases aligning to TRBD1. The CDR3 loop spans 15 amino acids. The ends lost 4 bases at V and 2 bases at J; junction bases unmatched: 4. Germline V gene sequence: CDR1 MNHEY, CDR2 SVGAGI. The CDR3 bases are TGTGCCAGCAGTTTCGGACAGGGTGGCAATCAGCCCCAGCATTTT. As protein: CASSFGQGGNQPQHF.

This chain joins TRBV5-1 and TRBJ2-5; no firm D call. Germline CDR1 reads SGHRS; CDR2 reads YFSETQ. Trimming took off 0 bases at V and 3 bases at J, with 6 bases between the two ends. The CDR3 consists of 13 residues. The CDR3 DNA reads TGCGCCAGCAGCTTGGGGCTAGAAGAGACCCAGTACTTC. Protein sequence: CASSLGLEETQYF.

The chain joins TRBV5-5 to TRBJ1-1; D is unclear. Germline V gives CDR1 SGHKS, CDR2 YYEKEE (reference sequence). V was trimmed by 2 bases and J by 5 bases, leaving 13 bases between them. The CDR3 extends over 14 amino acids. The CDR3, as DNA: TGTGCCAGCAGCTTCGTCCCAGGAACGACTGAAGCTTTCTTT. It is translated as CASSFVPGTTEAFF. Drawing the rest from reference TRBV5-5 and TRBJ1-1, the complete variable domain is DAGVTQSPTHLIKTRGQQVTLRCSPISGHKSVSWYQQVLGQGPQFIFQYYEKEERGRGNFPDRFSARQFPNYSSELNVNALLLGDSALYLCASSFVPGTTEAFFGQGTRLTVV.

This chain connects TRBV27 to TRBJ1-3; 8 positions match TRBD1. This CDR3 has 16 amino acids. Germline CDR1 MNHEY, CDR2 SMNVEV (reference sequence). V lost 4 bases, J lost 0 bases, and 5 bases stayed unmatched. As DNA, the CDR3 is TGTGCCAGCAGTTCCGGACAGGGTCTCTCTGGAAACACCATATATTTT. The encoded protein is CASSSGQGLSGNTIYF.

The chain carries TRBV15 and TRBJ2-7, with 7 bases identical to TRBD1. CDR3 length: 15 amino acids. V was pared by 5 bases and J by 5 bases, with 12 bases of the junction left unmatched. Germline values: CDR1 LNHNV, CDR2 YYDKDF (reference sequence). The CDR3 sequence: CATSGIRQGWDEQYF. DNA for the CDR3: TGTGCCACCAGCGGGATAAGACAGGGTTGGGACGAGCAGTACTTC.

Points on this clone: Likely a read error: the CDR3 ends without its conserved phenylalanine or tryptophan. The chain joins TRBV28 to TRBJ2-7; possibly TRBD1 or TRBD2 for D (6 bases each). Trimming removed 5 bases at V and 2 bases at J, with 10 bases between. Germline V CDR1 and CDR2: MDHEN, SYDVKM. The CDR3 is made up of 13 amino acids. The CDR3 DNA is TGTGCCAGCAGTAAGGGGGGAACCTACGAGCAGTACCTC. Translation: CASSKGGTYEQYL.

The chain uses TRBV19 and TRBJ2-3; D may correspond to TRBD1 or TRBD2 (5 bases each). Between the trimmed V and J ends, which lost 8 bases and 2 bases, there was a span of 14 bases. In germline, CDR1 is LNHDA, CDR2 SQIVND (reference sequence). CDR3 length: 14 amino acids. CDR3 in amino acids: CASSIRGPTDTQYF. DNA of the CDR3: TGTGCCAGTTCGATTCGGGGCCCCACAGATACGCAGTATTTT.

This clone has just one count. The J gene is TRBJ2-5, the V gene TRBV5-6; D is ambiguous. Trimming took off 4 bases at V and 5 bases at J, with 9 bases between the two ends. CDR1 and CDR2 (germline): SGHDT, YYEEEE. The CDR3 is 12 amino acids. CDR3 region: CASSADGETQYF. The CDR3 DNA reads TGTGCCAGCAGCGCGGACGGGGAGACCCAGTACTTC.

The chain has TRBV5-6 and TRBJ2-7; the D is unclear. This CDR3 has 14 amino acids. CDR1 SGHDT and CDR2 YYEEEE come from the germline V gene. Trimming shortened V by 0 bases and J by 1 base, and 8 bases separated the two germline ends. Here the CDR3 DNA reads TGTGCCAGCAGCTTGGAGTATAGGTCCTACGAGCAGTACTTC. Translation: CASSLEYRSYEQYF.

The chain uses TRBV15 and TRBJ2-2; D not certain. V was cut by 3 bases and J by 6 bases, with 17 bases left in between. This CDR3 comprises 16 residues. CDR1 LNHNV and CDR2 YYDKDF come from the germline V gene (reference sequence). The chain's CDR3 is CATSSPGFDGAGELFF. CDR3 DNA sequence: TGTGCCACCAGCAGTCCGGGTTTCGATGGGGCCGGGGAGCTGTTTTTT.

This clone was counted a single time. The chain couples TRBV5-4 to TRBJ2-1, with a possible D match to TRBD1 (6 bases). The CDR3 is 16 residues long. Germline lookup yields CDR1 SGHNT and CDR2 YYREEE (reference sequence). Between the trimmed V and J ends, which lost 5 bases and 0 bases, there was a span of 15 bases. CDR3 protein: CASSPDSTSSYNEQFF. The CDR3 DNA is TGTGCCAGCAGTCCGGACAGCACAAGCTCCTACAATGAGCAGTTCTTC.

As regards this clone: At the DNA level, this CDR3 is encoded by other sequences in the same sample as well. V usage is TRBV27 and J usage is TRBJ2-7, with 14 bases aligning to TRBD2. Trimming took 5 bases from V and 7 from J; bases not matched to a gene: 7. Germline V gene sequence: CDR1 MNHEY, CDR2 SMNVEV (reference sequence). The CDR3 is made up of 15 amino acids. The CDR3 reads CASSLGLAGVGEQYF. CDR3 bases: TGTGCCAGCAGTCTGGGACTAGCGGGAGTCGGAGAGCAGTACTTC.

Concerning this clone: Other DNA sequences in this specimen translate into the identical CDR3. Written as DNA, the CDR3 is TGTGCCAGCAGCTTACAGGGCGGCTACGAGCAGTACTTC. Residues: CASSLQGGYEQYF. V is TRBV7-3 and J is TRBJ2-7; D is possibly TRBD1 (5 bases). The CDR3 consists of 13 residues. V was trimmed by 2 bases and J by 3 bases, leaving 8 bases between them. Germline V gives CDR1 SGHTA, CDR2 FQGTGA.

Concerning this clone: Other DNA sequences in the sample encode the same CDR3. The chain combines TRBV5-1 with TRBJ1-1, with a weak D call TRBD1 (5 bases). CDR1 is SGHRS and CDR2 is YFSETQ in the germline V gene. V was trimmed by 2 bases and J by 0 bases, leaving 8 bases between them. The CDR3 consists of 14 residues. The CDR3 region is CASSFGTVNTEAFF. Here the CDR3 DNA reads TGCGCCAGCAGCTTTGGGACCGTGAACACTGAAGCTTTCTTT.

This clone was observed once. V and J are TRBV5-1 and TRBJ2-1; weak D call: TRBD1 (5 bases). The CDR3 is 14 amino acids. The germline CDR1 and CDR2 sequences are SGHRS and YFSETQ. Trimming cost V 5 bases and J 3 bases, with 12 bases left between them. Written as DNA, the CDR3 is TGCGCCAGCAGGGGGCAGGTGGGCTACAATGAGCAGTTCTTC. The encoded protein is CASRGQVGYNEQFF.

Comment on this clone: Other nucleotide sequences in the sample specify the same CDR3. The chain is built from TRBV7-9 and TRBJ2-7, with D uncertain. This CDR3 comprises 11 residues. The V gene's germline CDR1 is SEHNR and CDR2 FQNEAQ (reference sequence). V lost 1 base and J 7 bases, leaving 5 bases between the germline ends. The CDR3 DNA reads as TGTGCCAGCAGCTTAGTGGGGGAGCAGTACTTC. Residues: CASSLVGEQYF.

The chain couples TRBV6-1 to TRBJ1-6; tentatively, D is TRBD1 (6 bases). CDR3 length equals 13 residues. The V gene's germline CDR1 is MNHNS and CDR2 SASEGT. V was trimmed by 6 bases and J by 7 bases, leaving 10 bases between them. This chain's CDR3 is CASRQGLNSPLHF. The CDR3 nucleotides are TGTGCCAGCAGGCAGGGGCTGAATTCACCCCTCCACTTT.